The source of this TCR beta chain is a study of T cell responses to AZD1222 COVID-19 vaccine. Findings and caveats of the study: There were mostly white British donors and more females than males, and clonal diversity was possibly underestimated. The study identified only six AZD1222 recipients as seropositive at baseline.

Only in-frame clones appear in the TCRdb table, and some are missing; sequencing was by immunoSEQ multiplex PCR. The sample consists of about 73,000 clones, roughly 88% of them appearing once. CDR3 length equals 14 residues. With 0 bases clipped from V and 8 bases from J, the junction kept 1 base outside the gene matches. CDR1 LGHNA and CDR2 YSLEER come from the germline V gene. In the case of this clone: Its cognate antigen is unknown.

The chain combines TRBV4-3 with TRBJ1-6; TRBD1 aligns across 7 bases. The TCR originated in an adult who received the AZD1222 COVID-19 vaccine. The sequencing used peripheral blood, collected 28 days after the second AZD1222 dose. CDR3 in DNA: TGCGCCAGCAGCCAAGACAGGGGGTATTCACCCCTCCACTTT. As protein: CASSQDRGYSPLHF.